This T cell receptor (beta chain) was captured by sequencing in a study of CD8+CD57+ T cells in acquired aplastic anemia. The V end was cut by 3 bases, the J end by 7 bases, with 12 bases between. From germline, CDR1 is LNHDA and CDR2 SQIVND (reference sequence). The CDR3 length is 13 residues. Both TCR beta VDJ combination and CDR3 sequence profiling were carried out. Genomic DNA was the template for this profiling. TCRdb analysed the reads with MiXCR anew, one entry per CDR3 protein. The sample holds 250,000 to 300,000 distinct CDR3 sequences, 55% to 65% seen once. This clonotype was detected only once.

This receptor was taken from a human donor with severe aplastic anemia or a healthy control (not recorded which). This chain joins TRBV19 and TRBJ1-2; D may be TRBD1 (5 bases). The specimen was sorted CD4+, CD8+, or CD8+CD57+ T cells (not recorded which) from PBMCs. The CDR3: CASSIYGTGGYTF. As DNA, the CDR3 is TGTGCCAGTAGTATCTACGGGACGGGTGGCTACACCTTC.